These T cell receptor beta chains were read from a single sample in a study of blood T cell repertoires in COVID-19. Clones were read by immunoSEQ multiplex PCR, and TCRdb kept only the in-frame ones, dropping some. The sample holds 200,000 to 300,000 clones, about 87% seen once. Input material: PBMCs or T cells enriched from blood (not recorded which). The receptors shown here come from a man in his fifties or sixties who had been exposed to COVID-19. Each CDR3 is given without its conserved first and last residue. A D gene is named only where the DNA matches it firmly.

j_call d_call v_call cdr3_aa
TRBJ1-4 - TRBV15 ATSRDREYGGSATNEKLF
TRBJ2-1 TRBD2 TRBV7-2 ASSLAGGNNEQF
TRBJ1-2 TRBD1 TRBV28 ASSFPDRSGYT
TRBJ1-6 - TRBV7-8 ASSYDISPLH
TRBJ2-1 - TRBV19 ASSPRTWGSYNEQF
TRBJ1-1 - TRBV5-4 ASSPRPGEGTEAF
TRBJ1-1 TRBD1 TRBV7-9 ASSDRVGEAF
TRBJ2-3 TRBD1 TRBV19 ASSIWHRGSADTQY
TRBJ2-7 TRBD1 TRBV2 ASSSPGQGIYEQY
TRBJ2-5 - TRBV27 ASSLSWVGETQY
TRBJ1-3 - TRBV28 ASSWSWRSNTIY
TRBJ1-4 - TRBV5-6 ASSSREEKLF
TRBJ1-4 - TRBV28 ASSFGYATNEKLF
TRBJ1-3 - TRBV13 ASSLGHLSGNTIY
TRBJ2-5 - TRBV30 AWMVGGAETQY
TRBJ2-5 - TRBV7-2 ASSLGGDETQY
TRBJ2-3 - TRBV7-3 ASSLESTGTDTQY